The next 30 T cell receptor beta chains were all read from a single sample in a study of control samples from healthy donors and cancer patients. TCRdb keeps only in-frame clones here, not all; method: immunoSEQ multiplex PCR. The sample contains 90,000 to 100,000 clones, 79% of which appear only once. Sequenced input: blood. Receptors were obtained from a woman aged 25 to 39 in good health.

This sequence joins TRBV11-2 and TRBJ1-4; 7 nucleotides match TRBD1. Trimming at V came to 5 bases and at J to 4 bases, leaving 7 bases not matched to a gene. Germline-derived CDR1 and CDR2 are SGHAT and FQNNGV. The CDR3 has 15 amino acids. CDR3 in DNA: TGTGCCAGCAGCCCAGGGGGGGTTGGTAATGAAAAACTGTTTTTT. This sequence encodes CASSPGGVGNEKLFF.

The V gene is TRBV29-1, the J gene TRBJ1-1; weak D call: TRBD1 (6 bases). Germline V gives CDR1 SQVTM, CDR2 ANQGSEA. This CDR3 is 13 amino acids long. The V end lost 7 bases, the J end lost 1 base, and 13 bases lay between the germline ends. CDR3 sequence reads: CSALTRGNTEAFF. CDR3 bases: TGCAGCGCGCTAACCAGGGGGAACACTGAAGCTTTCTTT.

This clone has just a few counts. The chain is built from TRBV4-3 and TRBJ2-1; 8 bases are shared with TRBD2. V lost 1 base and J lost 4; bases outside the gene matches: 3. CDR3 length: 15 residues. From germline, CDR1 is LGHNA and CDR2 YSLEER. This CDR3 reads CASSQGRGEYNEQFF. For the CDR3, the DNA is TGCGCCAGCAGCCAAGGGCGGGGGGAATACAATGAGCAGTTCTTC.

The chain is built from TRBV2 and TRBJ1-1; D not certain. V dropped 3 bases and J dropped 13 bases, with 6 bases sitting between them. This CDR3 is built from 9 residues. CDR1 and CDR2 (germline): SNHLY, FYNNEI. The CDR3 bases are TGTGCCAGCAGTGAGGTGGTTTTCTTT. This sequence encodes CASSEVVFF.

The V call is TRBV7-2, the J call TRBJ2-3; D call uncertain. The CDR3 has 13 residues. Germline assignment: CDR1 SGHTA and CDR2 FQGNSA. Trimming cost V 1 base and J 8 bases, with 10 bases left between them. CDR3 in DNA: TGTGCCAGCAGCTTAGAGTCAAGTCTTACGCAGTATTTT. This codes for CASSLESSLTQYF.

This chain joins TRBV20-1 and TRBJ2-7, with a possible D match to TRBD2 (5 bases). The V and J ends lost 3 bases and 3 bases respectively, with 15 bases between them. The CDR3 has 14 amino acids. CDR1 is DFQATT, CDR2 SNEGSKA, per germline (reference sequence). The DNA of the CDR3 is TGCAGTGCTAGTCTTGGACTGCTGATCTACGAGCAGTACTTC. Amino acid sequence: CSASLGLLIYEQYF.

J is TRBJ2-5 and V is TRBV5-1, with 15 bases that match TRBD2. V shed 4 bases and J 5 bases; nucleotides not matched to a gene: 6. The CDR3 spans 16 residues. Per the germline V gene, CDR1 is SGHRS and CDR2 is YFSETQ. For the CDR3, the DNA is TGCGCCAGCAGCGACTCCGGGACTAGCGGGGGGGAGACCCAGTACTTC. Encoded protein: CASSDSGTSGGETQYF.

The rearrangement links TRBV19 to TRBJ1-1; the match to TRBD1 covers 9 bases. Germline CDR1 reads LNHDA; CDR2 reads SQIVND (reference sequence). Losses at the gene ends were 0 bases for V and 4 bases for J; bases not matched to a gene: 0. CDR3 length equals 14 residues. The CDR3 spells CASSIEGQGTEAFF. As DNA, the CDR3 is TGTGCCAGTAGTATAGAGGGACAGGGCACTGAAGCTTTCTTT. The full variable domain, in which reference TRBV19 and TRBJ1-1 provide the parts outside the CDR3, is DGGITQSPKYLFRKEGQNVTLSCEQNLNHDAMYWYRQDPGQGLRLIYYSQIVNDFQKGDIAEGYSVSREKKESFPLTVTSAQKNPTAFYLCASSIEGQGTEAFFGQGTRLTVV.

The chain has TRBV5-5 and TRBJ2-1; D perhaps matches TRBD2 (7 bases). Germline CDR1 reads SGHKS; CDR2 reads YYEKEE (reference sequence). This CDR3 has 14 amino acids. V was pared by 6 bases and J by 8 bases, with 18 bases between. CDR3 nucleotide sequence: TGTGCCAGCACCCCCGGGGGGCGCTGGGATGAGCAGTTCTTC. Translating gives CASTPGGRWDEQFF.

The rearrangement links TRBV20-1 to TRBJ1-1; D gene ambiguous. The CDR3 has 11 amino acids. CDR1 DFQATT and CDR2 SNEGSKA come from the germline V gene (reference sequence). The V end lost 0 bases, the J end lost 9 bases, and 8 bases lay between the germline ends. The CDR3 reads CSARDSEKAFF. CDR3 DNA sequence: TGCAGTGCTAGAGATTCAGAAAAAGCTTTCTTT.

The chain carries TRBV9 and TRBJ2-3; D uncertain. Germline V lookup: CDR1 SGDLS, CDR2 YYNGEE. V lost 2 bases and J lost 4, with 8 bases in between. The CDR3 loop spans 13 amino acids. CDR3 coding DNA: TGTGCCAGCAGCGTGGGTCCCCCAGATACGCAGTATTTT. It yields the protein CASSVGPPDTQYF.

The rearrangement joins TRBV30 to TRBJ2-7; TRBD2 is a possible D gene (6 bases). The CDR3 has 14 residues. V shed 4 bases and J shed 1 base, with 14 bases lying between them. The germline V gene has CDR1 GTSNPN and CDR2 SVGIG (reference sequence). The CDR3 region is CAWMRGQTSYEQYF. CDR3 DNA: TGTGCCTGGATGCGGGGCCAGACATCCTACGAGCAGTACTTC.

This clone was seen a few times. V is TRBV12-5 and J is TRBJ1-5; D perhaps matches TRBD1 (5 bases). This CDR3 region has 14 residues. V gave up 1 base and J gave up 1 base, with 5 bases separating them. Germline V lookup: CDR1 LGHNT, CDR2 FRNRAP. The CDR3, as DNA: TGTGCTAGTGGTTTGGGACAGAGCAATCAGCCCCAGCATTTT. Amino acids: CASGLGQSNQPQHF. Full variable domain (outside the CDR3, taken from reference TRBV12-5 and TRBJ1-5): DARVTQTPRHKVTEMGQEVTMRCQPILGHNTVFWYRQTMMQGLELLAYFRNRAPLDDSGMPKDRFSAEMPDATLATLKIQPSEPRDSAVYFCASGLGQSNQPQHFGDGTRLSIL.

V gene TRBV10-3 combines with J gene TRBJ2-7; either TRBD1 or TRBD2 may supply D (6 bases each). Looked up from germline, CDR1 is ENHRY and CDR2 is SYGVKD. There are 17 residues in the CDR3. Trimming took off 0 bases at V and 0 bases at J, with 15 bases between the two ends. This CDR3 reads CAISESGGWGGSYEQYF. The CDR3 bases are TGTGCCATCAGTGAGTCGGGGGGCTGGGGTGGCTCCTACGAGCAGTACTTC.

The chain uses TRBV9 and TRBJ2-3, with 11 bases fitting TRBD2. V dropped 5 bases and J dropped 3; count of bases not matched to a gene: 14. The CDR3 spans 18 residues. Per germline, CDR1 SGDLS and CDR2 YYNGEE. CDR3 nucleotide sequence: TGTGCCAGCAGTGACAACACTATAGCGGGGGGGATTACAGATACGCAGTATTTT. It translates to CASSDNTIAGGITDTQYF. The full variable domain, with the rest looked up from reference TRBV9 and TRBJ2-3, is DSGVTQTPKHLITATGQRVTLRCSPRSGDLSVYWYQQSLDQGLQFLIQYYNGEERAKGNILERFSAQQFPDLHSELNLSSLELGDSALYFCASSDNTIAGGITDTQYFGPGTRLTVL.

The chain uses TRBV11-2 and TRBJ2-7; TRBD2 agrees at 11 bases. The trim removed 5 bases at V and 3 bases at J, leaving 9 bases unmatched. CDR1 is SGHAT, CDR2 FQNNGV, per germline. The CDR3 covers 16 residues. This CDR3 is CASSPSGLAGLYEQYF. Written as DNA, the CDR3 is TGTGCCAGCAGCCCAAGCGGACTAGCGGGTCTCTACGAGCAGTACTTC.

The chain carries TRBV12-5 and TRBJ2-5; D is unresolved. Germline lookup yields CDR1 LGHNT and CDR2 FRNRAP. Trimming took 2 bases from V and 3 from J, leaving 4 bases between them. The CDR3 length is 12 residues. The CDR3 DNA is TGTGCTAGTGGTTTGTCCGAAGAGACCCAGTACTTC. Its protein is CASGLSEETQYF.

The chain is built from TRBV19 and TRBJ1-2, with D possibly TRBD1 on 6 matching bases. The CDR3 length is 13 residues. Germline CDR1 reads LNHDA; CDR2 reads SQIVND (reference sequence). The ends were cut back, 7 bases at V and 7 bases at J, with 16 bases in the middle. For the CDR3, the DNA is TGTGCCAGTAATAACGGAGGGGGTATTGGCTACACCTTC. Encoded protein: CASNNGGGIGYTF.

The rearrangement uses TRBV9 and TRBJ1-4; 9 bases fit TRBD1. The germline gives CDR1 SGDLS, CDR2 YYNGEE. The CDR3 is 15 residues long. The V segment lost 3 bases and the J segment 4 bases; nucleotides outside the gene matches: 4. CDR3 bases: TGTGCCAGCAGCGCGCCGGGACAGGGTAATGAAAAACTGTTTTTT. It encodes CASSAPGQGNEKLFF.

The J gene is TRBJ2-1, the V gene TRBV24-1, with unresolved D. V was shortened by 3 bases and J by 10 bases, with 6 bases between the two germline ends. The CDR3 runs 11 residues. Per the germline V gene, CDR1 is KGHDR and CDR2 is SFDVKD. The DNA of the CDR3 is TGTGCCACCAGTGATCAGGTCGAGCAGTTCTTC. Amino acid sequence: CATSDQVEQFF.

The CDR3 region has the DNA TGTGCCAGCTCACCCCGCCAGGGTGACAATTCACCCCTCCACTTT. Protein product: CASSPRQGDNSPLHF. V gene TRBV18 combines with J gene TRBJ1-6, with a weak D call TRBD1 (5 bases). Germline lookup yields CDR1 KGHSH and CDR2 LQKENI. V lost 3 bases and J lost 7, with 13 bases in between. This CDR3 has 15 residues.

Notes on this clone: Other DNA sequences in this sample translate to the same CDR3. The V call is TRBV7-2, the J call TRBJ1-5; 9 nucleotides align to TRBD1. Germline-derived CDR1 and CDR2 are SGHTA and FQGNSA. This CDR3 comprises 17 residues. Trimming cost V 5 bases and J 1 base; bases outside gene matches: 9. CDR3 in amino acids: CASSPETGGSSNQPQHF. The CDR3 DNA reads TGTGCCAGCAGCCCCGAGACAGGGGGGTCAAGCAATCAGCCCCAGCATTTT.

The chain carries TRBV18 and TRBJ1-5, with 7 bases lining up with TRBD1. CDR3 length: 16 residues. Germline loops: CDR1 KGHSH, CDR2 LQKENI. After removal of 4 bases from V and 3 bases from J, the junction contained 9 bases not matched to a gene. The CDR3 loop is CASSRPTGTNNQPQHF. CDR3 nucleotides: TGTGCCAGCTCACGACCGACAGGGACTAACAATCAGCCCCAGCATTTT.

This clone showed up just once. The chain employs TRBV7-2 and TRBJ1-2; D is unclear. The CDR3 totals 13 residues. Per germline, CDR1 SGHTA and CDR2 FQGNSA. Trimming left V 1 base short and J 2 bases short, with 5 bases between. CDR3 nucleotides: TGTGCCAGCAGCTTAGACAGCAACTATGGCTACACCTTC. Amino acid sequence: CASSLDSNYGYTF.

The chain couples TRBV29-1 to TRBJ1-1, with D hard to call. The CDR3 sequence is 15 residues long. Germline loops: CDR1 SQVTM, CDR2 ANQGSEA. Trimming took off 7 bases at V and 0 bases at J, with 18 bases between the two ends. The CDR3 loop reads CSAYVPGLLNTEAFF. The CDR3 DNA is TGCAGCGCTTACGTGCCGGGGTTATTGAACACTGAAGCTTTCTTT.

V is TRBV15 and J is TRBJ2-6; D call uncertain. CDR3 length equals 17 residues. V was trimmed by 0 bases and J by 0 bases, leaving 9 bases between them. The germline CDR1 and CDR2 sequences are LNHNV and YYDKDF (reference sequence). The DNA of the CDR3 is TGTGCCACCAGCAGAGAGGTTAGAAGCTCTGGGGCCAACGTCCTGACTTTC. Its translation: CATSREVRSSGANVLTF.

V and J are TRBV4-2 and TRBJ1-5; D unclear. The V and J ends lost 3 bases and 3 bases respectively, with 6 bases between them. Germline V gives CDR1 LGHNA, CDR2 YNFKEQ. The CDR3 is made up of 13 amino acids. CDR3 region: CASSHSLNQPQHF. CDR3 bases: TGTGCCAGCAGCCACAGTCTCAATCAGCCCCAGCATTTT.

The CDR3 bases are TGCGCCAGCAGCCAGGATCCTAGCGGGAGCTCCTACGAGCAGTACTTC. Translation: CASSQDPSGSSYEQYF. The chain joins TRBV4-1 to TRBJ2-7, with 10 bases matching TRBD2. The ends lost 3 bases at V and 0 bases at J; junction bases unmatched: 5. The CDR3 is 16 residues long. CDR1 MGHRA and CDR2 YSYEKL come from the germline V gene.

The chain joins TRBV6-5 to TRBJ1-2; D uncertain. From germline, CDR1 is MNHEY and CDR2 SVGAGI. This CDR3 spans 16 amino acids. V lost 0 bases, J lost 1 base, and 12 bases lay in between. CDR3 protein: CASSYSMVSHNYGYTF. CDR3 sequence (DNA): TGTGCCAGCAGTTACTCGATGGTCAGCCATAACTATGGCTACACCTTC.

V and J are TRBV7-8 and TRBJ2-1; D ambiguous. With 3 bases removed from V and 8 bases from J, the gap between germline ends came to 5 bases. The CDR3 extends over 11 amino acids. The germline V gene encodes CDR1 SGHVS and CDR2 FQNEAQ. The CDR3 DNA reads TGTGCCAGCAGCTTCCTGTATGAGCAGTTCTTC. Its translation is CASSFLYEQFF.